This T cell receptor (beta chain) was recorded in a study of blood T cell repertoires in COVID-19. Study-wide context: Some COVID-19 samples were acute and others convalescent; all came from the United States, Italy and Spain.

Seattle's enrolled individuals joined amid active infection and were then monitored longitudinally. Clones were sequenced by immunoSEQ multiplex PCR, and TCRdb holds only the in-frame ones, with some missing. The sample has about 290,000 clones, just under 90% seen once. Losses at the gene ends were 6 bases for V and 5 bases for J; bases not matched to a gene: 7. Germline values: CDR1 SEHNR, CDR2 FQNEAQ (reference sequence). CDR3 length: 15 amino acids. Sequencing was carried out using peripheral blood. This rearrangement joins TRBV7-9 to TRBJ2-3; TRBD1 agrees at 11 bases. The TCR originated in a woman aged 30 to 39 with COVID-19, enrolled during active disease. The CDR3 sequence is CASRDGQGAGDTQYF. The DNA for the CDR3 is TGTGCCAGCAGGGACGGACAGGGGGCCGGAGATACGCAGTATTTT. Filled out from reference TRBV7-9 and TRBJ2-3, the complete variable domain reads DTGVSQNPRHKITKRGQNVTFRCDPISEHNRLYWYRQTLGQGPEFLTYFQNEAQLEKSRLLSDRFSAERPKGSFSTLEIQRTEQGDSAMYLCASRDGQGAGDTQYFGPGTRLTVL.